Following are 9 T cell receptor beta chains from one sample sequenced in a study of beta chain features in type 1 diabetes. Study results and limitations: In all four CD4+ subsets, TCRB CDR3 length was significantly, moderately reduced in type 1 diabetes.

For these receptors, no antigen is known. All of the isolated RNA was reverse transcribed, so expressed TCRB transcripts were sequenced. Method: immunoSEQ multiplex PCR; TCRdb's copy keeps in-frame clones and lacks some. This sample yields under 400,000 clones, of which 10% to 15% are seen a single time; about 0.01% belongs to the top ten. Input material: naive CD4+ T cells from blood. All receptors come from a woman under 30 with type 1 diabetes.

The chain couples TRBV7-9 to TRBJ1-5; no clear D gene. The CDR3 length is 13 residues. Germline assignment: CDR1 SEHNR and CDR2 FQNEAQ (reference sequence). The V and J ends lost 1 base and 6 bases respectively, with 7 bases between them. This CDR3 is CASSLVPGQPQHF. Written as DNA, the CDR3 is TGTGCCAGCAGCTTAGTGCCAGGTCAGCCCCAGCATTTT.

The chain carries TRBV25-1 and TRBJ2-1; the match to TRBD1 covers 9 bases. V trimming: 4 bases; J trimming: 1 base; junction bases outside the gene matches: 8. CDR3 length: 17 residues. Germline V gene lookup returns CDR1 MGHDK and CDR2 SYGVNS. Here the CDR3 reads CASSGIPGQGSYNEQFF. In nucleotides, the CDR3 is TGTGCCAGCAGTGGGATTCCGGGACAGGGATCCTACAATGAGCAGTTCTTC.

In nucleotides, the CDR3 is TGCGCCAGCAGCCCGCTGTTAGTGTCTGGGACCCAGTACTTC. It translates to CASSPLLVSGTQYF. This sequence joins TRBV4-1 and TRBJ2-5; D remains unclear. The CDR3 is made up of 14 amino acids. The germline V and J ends were trimmed by 4 bases and 7 bases, with 16 bases remaining between them. Looked up from germline, CDR1 is MGHRA and CDR2 is YSYEKL.

This clone was found a few times. The rearrangement joins TRBV28 to TRBJ1-2; 8 bases fit TRBD1. From germline, CDR1 is MDHEN and CDR2 SYDVKM. The CDR3 loop spans 12 amino acids. J was trimmed by 7 bases and V by 6 bases; bases with no gene match: 4. The CDR3 DNA follows: TGTGCCAGCAGACCAGGGGGCCCTGGCTACACCTTC. It yields the protein CASRPGGPGYTF.

This clone was observed a handful of times. The chain carries TRBV7-2 and TRBJ2-3, with D uncertain. This CDR3 is built from 12 residues. Germline V CDR1 and CDR2: SGHTA, FQGNSA. V lost 2 bases and J 9 bases, leaving 9 bases between the germline ends. The CDR3 is CASSLIERTQYF. The CDR3 bases are TGTGCCAGCAGCTTAATAGAACGAACGCAGTATTTT.

This clone has just a few counts. The junction and the germline gene differ at one end; a read error may be behind it. The rearrangement uses TRBV7-2 and TRBJ2-7; 8 bases are a match to TRBD2. The CDR3 sequence is 16 residues long. Germline V gene lookup returns CDR1 SGHTA and CDR2 FQGNSA. DNA of the CDR3: TGTGCCAGCAGCTTAGCGTCTAGCGGGCTCTCCCACGAGCAGTACTTC. This codes for CASSLASSGLSHEQYF.

This clone was observed a few times. The chain has TRBV28 and TRBJ2-1; D might be TRBD2 (6 bases). In germline, CDR1 is MDHEN, CDR2 SYDVKM. The length of the CDR3 is 13 residues. V lost 8 bases, J lost 0 bases, and 8 bases lay in between. CDR3 loop: CASRGSSYNEQFF. The CDR3 nucleotides are TGTGCCAGCCGGGGGAGCTCCTACAATGAGCAGTTCTTC. Full variable domain (rest looked up from reference TRBV28 and TRBJ2-1): DVKVTQSSRYLVKRTGEKVFLECVQDMDHENMFWYRQDPGLGLRLIYFSYDVKMKEKGDIPEGYSVSREKKERFSLILESASTNQTSMYLCASRGSSYNEQFFGPGTRLTVL.

With regard to this clone: The identical CDR3 is also encoded by other nucleotide sequences in the sample. The chain links TRBV20-1 to TRBJ2-7, with unresolved D. Germline V lookup: CDR1 DFQATT, CDR2 SNEGSKA (reference sequence). The V gene lost 0 bases and the J gene lost 2 bases, with 2 bases spanning the gap. The CDR3 sequence is 11 residues long. Written as DNA, the CDR3 is TGCAGTGCTAGAGATACCTACGAGCAGTACTTC. Amino acids: CSARDTYEQYF.

This chain links TRBV7-2 with TRBJ2-7; TRBD2 is a possible D gene (5 bases). Per germline, CDR1 SGHTA and CDR2 FQGNSA. The CDR3 is made up of 15 amino acids. With 5 bases removed from V and 3 bases from J, the gap between germline ends came to 17 bases. The CDR3 DNA reads TGTGCCAGCAGCCCTACAGCAGCGGCCCACTACGAGCAGTACTTC. Its protein product is CASSPTAAAHYEQYF.